This entry lists 17 T cell receptor beta chains sequenced from one sample in a study of cytomegalovirus exposure and HLA in healthy donors. Primers for the PCR totalled 60 Vbeta and 13 Jbeta. Sequencing was performed with immunoSEQ multiplex PCR; in TCRdb, only in-frame clones are kept and a portion is missing. The sample's table shows roughly 120,000 clones. Source material: PBMCs. The source of these receptors is a man between 25 and 39 years old in good health and CMV-seronegative.

This chain connects TRBV7-3 to TRBJ2-2; TRBD1 might be the D (5 bases). V lost 8 bases to trimming and J lost 0 bases, with 13 bases between them. The V gene's germline CDR1 is SGHTA and CDR2 FQGTGA. The length of the CDR3 is 15 residues. The CDR3 loop is CASGKTAANTGELFF. CDR3 coding DNA: TGTGCCAGCGGCAAGACAGCCGCGAACACCGGGGAGCTGTTTTTT.

The chain uses TRBV6-1 and TRBJ2-5; D ambiguous. Germline V CDR1 and CDR2: MNHNS, SASEGT. Deletions cut 8 bases from V and 5 bases from J, with 15 bases between. The CDR3 length is 13 residues. The CDR3 reads CASGTPSVETQYF. CDR3 in DNA: TGTGCCAGCGGAACCCCAAGCGTGGAGACCCAGTACTTC.

This chain connects TRBV14 to TRBJ2-1; 12 bases are a match to TRBD2. The CDR3 length is 20 residues. Germline V gives CDR1 SGHDN, CDR2 FVKESK. J was trimmed by 1 base and V by 4 bases; bases with no gene match: 14. The CDR3 region has the DNA TGTGCCAGCAGCCCGACATTTTTATCTAGCGGGAGGGTGTCCTACAATGAGCAGTTCTTC. It specifies CASSPTFLSSGRVSYNEQFF.

This sequence joins TRBV6-4 and TRBJ2-1; weak D call: TRBD2 (5 bases). CDR3 length: 15 amino acids. The germline gives CDR1 MRHNA, CDR2 SNTAGT. Trimming cost V 3 bases and J 0 bases, with 9 bases left between them. The CDR3 coding sequence is TGTGCCAGCAGTGAATCGGCGGGCTCCTACAATGAGCAGTTCTTC. Residues: CASSESAGSYNEQFF.

The chain couples TRBV4-3 to TRBJ1-5; 8 nucleotides match TRBD1. The CDR3 is 16 residues long. With V trimmed by 0 bases and J by 5 bases, 6 bases remained unmatched. Looked up from germline, CDR1 is LGHNA and CDR2 is YSLEER. CDR3 region: CASSQDSGQGYQPQHF. DNA of the CDR3: TGCGCCAGCAGCCAAGATTCAGGACAGGGATATCAGCCCCAGCATTTT.

The V call is TRBV11-3, the J call TRBJ2-3, with a tentative D call TRBD2 (7 bases). V was cut by 3 bases and J by 0 bases, with 10 bases left in between. Germline CDR1 SGHNT, CDR2 YENEEA. The CDR3 is 15 amino acids. CDR3 protein: CASSLGGRSTDTQYF. The CDR3 nucleotides read TGTGCCAGCAGCTTGGGGGGGCGGAGCACAGATACGCAGTATTTT.

The V gene is TRBV7-2, the J gene TRBJ2-3, with 7 bases identical to TRBD1. This CDR3 region has 17 residues. The ends lost 5 bases at V and 2 bases at J; junction bases unmatched: 13. Germline CDR1 SGHTA, CDR2 FQGNSA. The CDR3 region has the DNA TGTGCCAGCAGCCAGAGGACAGGAAGGGGGTTCACAGATACGCAGTATTTT. It translates to CASSQRTGRGFTDTQYF.

The V gene is TRBV4-2, the J gene TRBJ2-7; 9 bases map to TRBD2. Germline lookup yields CDR1 LGHNA and CDR2 YNFKEQ. V lost 4 bases, J lost 4 bases, and 14 bases stayed unmatched. The CDR3 runs 17 residues. The CDR3, as DNA: TGTGCCAGCAGCCCCACTGTAGTATCGCGGGGGGGATACGAGCAGTACTTC. Its translation: CASSPTVVSRGGYEQYF.

J is TRBJ2-7 and V is TRBV11-2; TRBD2 is a possible D gene (6 bases). The V and J ends lost 3 bases and 0 bases respectively, with 9 bases between them. This CDR3 spans 14 amino acids. Germline V gene sequence: CDR1 SGHAT, CDR2 FQNNGV. The CDR3 loop is CASSFTGLSYEQYF. In nucleotides, the CDR3 is TGTGCCAGCAGCTTCACGGGACTCTCCTACGAGCAGTACTTC.

This chain links TRBV7-6 with TRBJ2-3, with D unresolved. The germline V gene encodes CDR1 SGHVS and CDR2 FNYEAQ. V was shortened by 5 bases and J by 3 bases, with 15 bases between the two germline ends. This CDR3 is built from 15 residues. CDR3 amino acids: CASSGPASPTDTQYF. CDR3 bases: TGTGCCAGCAGCGGCCCAGCGTCGCCGACAGATACGCAGTATTTT.

The CDR3 protein is CASSLGREVRREAYNEQFF. The CDR3 DNA reads as TGCGCCAGCAGCTTGGGGCGGGAGGTCCGCAGGGAGGCCTACAATGAGCAGTTCTTC. The chain recombines TRBV5-1 with TRBJ2-1; 8 bases agree with TRBD2. CDR3 length: 19 amino acids. Germline V gives CDR1 SGHRS, CDR2 YFSETQ. Trimming cost V 0 bases and J 2 bases; bases outside gene matches: 13.

The rearrangement links TRBV20-1 to TRBJ1-1; possible D gene TRBD1, 6 bases. The CDR3 contains 11 residues. Germline assignment: CDR1 DFQATT and CDR2 SNEGSKA (reference sequence). Trimming took off 5 bases at V and 10 bases at J, with 14 bases between the two ends. CDR3: CSAFHRAGAFF. The CDR3, as DNA: TGCAGTGCTTTCCACAGGGCGGGAGCTTTCTTT.

The chain recombines TRBV27 with TRBJ1-1; TRBD1 matches at 12 bases. The junction had 5 bases not matched to a gene; V was cut back by 2 bases and J by 4 bases. The CDR3 length is 16 residues. Germline CDR1 reads MNHEY; CDR2 reads SMNVEV (reference sequence). The CDR3 sequence: CASSLGTGGLSTEAFF. CDR3 nucleotide sequence: TGTGCCAGCAGTTTAGGGACAGGGGGCCTGAGCACTGAAGCTTTCTTT.

The chain employs TRBV7-9 and TRBJ2-5; D is possibly TRBD2 (6 bases). Germline CDR1 and CDR2: SEHNR and FQNEAQ (reference sequence). V lost 4 bases and J 2 bases, leaving 14 bases between the germline ends. This CDR3 has 15 amino acids. The CDR3 protein is CASSWGTGVQETQYF. The DNA for the CDR3 is TGTGCCAGCAGCTGGGGCACGGGAGTGCAAGAGACCCAGTACTTC.

V is TRBV7-2 and J is TRBJ2-7, with 8 bases lining up with TRBD2. V lost 4 bases, J lost 4 bases, and 6 bases stayed unmatched. CDR1 is SGHTA, CDR2 FQGNSA, per germline. This CDR3 has 14 amino acids. CDR3 DNA: TGTGCCAGCAGCTACTTCGGGGGGGATTACGAGCAGTACTTC. It translates to CASSYFGGDYEQYF.

This sequence joins TRBV30 and TRBJ1-2; the D gene is possibly TRBD1 (5 bases). The CDR3 spans 15 residues. Germline V gene data show CDR1 as GTSNPN and CDR2 as SVGIG (reference sequence). Trimming removed 0 bases at V and 8 bases at J, with 19 bases between. CDR3 in DNA: TGTGCCTGGAGTGTATTAGACAGTAACTTCGGGGGCTACACCTTC. Protein sequence: CAWSVLDSNFGGYTF.

This chain uses TRBV30 with TRBJ2-7; 10 nucleotides match TRBD1. The germline gives CDR1 GTSNPN, CDR2 SVGIG (reference sequence). The CDR3 runs to 16 residues. V lost 0 bases to trimming and J lost 2 bases; unmatched junction nucleotides: 7. The CDR3 here is CAWSVTGTGATYEQYF. The CDR3 coding sequence is TGTGCCTGGAGTGTAACTGGGACAGGGGCTACCTACGAGCAGTACTTC.